This paragraph reports one TCR beta chain. Its antigen is still unknown. The data stem from a study of PD-1 blockade in classical Hodgkin lymphoma. General study findings and limits: What drove the repertoire differences, possibly disease activity or prior therapy, has not been defined. Nivolumab initiation under 1 year post-ASCT meant exclusion. CD4+ TCR diversity climbed significantly by C4D1, unlike CD8+ TCR diversity.

Time point specified: cycle 4 day 1 (C4D1), after five to seven weeks of nivolumab. Every one of the patients relapsed after autologous stem cell transplantation (brentuximab vedotin exposure was variable). Per the germline V gene, CDR1 is MNHNS and CDR2 is SASEGT. Trimming stripped 3 bases from V and 3 bases from J, with 15 bases between. The CDR3 runs 15 residues. This table comes from immunoSEQ multiplex PCR, and its TCRdb copy is limited to in-frame clones, with some not included. Among approximately 84,000 clones, approximately 83% were seen once, and the ten largest hold 15% to 20%. This chain joins TRBV6-1 and TRBJ2-7, with a possible D match to TRBD1 (5 bases). The input for sequencing was peripheral blood mononuclear cells (PBMCs), taken before the fourth cycle of nivolumab. The receptor was isolated from a human donor with classical Hodgkin lymphoma. This CDR3 reads CASSDGPTAYYEQYF. CDR3 sequence (DNA): TGTGCCAGCAGTGATGGTCCGACAGCCTACTACGAGCAGTACTTC.